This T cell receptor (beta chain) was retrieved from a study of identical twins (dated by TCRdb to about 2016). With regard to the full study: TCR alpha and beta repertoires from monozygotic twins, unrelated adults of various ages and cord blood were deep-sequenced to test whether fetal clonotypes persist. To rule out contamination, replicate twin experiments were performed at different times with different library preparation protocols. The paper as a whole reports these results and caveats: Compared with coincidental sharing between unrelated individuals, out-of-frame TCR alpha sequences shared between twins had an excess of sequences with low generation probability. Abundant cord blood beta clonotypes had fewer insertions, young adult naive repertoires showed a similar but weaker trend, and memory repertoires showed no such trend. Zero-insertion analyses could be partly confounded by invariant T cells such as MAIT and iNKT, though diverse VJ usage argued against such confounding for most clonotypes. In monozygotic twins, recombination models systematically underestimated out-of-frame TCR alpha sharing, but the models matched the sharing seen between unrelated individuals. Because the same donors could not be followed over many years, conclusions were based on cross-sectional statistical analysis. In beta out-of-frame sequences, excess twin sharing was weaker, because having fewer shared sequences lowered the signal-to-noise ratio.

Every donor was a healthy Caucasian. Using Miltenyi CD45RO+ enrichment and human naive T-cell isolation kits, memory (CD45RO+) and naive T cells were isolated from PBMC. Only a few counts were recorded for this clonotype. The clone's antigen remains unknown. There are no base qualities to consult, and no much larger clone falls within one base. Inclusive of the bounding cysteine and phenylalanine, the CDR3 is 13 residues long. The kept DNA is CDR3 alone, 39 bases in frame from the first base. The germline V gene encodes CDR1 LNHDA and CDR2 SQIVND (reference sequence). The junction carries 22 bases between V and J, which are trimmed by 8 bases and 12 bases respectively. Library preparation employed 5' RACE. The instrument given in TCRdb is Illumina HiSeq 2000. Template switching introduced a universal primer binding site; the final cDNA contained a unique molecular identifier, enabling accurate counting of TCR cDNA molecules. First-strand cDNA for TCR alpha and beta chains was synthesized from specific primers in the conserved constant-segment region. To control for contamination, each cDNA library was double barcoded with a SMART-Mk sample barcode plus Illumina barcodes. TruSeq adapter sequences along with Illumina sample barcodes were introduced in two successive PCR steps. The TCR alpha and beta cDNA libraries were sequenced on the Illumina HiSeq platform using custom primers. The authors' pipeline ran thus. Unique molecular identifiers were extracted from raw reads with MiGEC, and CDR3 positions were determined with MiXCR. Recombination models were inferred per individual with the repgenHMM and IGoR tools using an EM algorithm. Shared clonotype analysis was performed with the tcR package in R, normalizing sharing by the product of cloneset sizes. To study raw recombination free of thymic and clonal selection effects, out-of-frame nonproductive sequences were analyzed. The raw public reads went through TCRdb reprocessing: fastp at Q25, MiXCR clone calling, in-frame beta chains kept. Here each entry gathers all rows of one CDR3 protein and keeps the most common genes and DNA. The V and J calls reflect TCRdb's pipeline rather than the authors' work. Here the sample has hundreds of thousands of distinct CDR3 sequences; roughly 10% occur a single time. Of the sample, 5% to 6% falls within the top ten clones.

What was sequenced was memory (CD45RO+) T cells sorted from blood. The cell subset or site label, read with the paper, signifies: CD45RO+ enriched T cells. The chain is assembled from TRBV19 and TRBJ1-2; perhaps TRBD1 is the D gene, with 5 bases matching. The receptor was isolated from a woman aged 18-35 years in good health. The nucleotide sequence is TGTGCCAGTCACTCGAGGGGCGGCATGAGCGACACCTTC. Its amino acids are CASHSRGGMSDTF.